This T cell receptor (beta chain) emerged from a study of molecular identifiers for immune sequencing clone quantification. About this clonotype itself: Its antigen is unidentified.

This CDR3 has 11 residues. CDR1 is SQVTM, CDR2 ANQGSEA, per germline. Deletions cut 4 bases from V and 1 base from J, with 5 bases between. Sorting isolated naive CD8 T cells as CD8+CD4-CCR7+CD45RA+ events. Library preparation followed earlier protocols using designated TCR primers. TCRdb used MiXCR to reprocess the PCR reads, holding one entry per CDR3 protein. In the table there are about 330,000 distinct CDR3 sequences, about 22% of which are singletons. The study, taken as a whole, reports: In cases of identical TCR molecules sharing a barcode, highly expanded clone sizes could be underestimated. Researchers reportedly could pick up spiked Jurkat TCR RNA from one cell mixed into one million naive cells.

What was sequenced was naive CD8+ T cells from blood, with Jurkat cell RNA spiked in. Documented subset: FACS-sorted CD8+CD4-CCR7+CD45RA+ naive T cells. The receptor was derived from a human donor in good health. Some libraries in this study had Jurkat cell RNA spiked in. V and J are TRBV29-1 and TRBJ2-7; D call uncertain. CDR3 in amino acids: CSVADSYEQYF. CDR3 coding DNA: TGCAGCGTTGCAGATTCCTACGAGCAGTACTTC.